What follows are 28 T cell receptor beta chains derived from one specimen sequenced in a study of glioma-infiltrating T cells. Amplification of TCR alpha and beta CDR3 regions from RNA used iRepertoire nested multiplex PCR. TCRdb reanalysed the multiplex PCR reads using MiXCR and keeps one entry per CDR3 protein. Of over 130,000 distinct CDR3 sequences in the sample, around 42% were seen once. The specimen was glioma tissue, nonneoplastic brain tissue, or PBMCs (not recorded which). These receptors originate from a human donor with low-grade glioma or glioblastoma, undergoing nonglioma brain surgery, or in good health (not recorded which).

By its share, this clonotype is medium-sized (0.01 to 0.1%). This rearrangement joins TRBV27 to TRBJ1-2, with 7 positions matching TRBD1. J gave up 2 bases and V 5 bases, and 2 bases lay outside the gene matches. The CDR3 covers 13 residues. CDR1 MNHEY and CDR2 SMNVEV come from the germline V gene (reference sequence). This CDR3 is CASSGDRNYGYTF. The CDR3 coding sequence is TGTGCCAGCAGTGGGGACAGAAACTATGGCTACACCTTC.

This clonotype was recorded many times. The V gene is TRBV15, the J gene TRBJ1-2; no clear D. The V end was cut by 5 bases, the J end by 2 bases, with 6 bases between. Germline CDR1 LNHNV, CDR2 YYDKDF (reference sequence). The CDR3 loop spans 12 amino acids. Here the CDR3 DNA reads TGTGCCACCAGCGGCGAGAACTATGGCTACACCTTC. This gives the protein CATSGENYGYTF.

This clonotype was counted a few times. The J gene is TRBJ1-1, the V gene TRBV6-1, with D unresolved. The CDR3 covers 13 residues. Trimming left V 6 bases short and J 0 bases short, with 8 bases between. Germline V gene sequence: CDR1 MNHNS, CDR2 SASEGT. This chain's CDR3 is CASRQTLNTEAFF. The CDR3 bases are TGTGCCAGCAGGCAGACTTTGAACACTGAAGCTTTCTTT.

This clonotype has more than one count but fewer than ten. The chain is built from TRBV7-9 and TRBJ1-6; D not resolved. This CDR3 has 14 residues. Germline lookup yields CDR1 SEHNR and CDR2 FQNEAQ (reference sequence). V lost 5 bases, J lost 1 base, and 6 bases lay in between. Here the CDR3 DNA reads TGTGCCAGCAGCCGCGCGTCCTATAATTCACCCCTCCACTTT. The encoded protein is CASSRASYNSPLHF.

This clonotype was recorded a few times. This chain uses TRBV6-6 with TRBJ2-7; TRBD2 agrees at 10 bases. Per germline, CDR1 MNHNY and CDR2 SVGAGI (reference sequence). J was trimmed by 2 bases and V by 0 bases; bases with no gene match: 1. CDR3 length equals 15 residues. For the CDR3, the DNA is TGTGCCAGCAGTTACTCTAGCGGGGGGCCCTACGAGCAGTACTTC. Residues: CASSYSSGGPYEQYF.

Turning to this clonotype: A much larger clone sits a single nucleotide away, making a read error possible. The chain is built from TRBV6-6 and TRBJ2-7, with TRBD2 matching over 7 bases. The V and J ends lost 2 bases and 4 bases, in that order; junction bases with no gene match: 8. The CDR3 consists of 15 residues. The V gene's germline CDR1 is MNHNY and CDR2 SVGAGI (reference sequence). The CDR3 protein is CASSYLGTIGYEQYF. CDR3 nucleotides: TGTGCCAGCAGTTACCTAGGGACTATCGGGTACGAGCAGTACTTC.

This clonotype was observed a few times. This sequence joins TRBV6-2 or TRBV6-3 and TRBJ2-7; 8 bases line up with TRBD2. Losses at the gene ends were 8 bases for V and 7 bases for J; bases not matched to a gene: 13. CDR3 size: 14 residues. Germline-derived CDR1 and CDR2 are MNHEY and SVGEGT. DNA of the CDR3: TGTGCCAGCTACTTTAGCGGGGTAGGAGGTGAGCAGTACTTC. It is translated as CASYFSGVGGEQYF.

This sequence joins TRBV20-1 and TRBJ1-1, with a tentative D call TRBD1 (5 bases). The CDR3 is 14 amino acids. Germline values: CDR1 DFQATT, CDR2 SNEGSKA (reference sequence). The V gene lost 3 bases and the J gene lost 0 bases, with 11 bases spanning the gap. CDR3 coding DNA: TGCAGTGCTAGTGCTTGGACAATGAACACTGAAGCTTTCTTT. This sequence encodes CSASAWTMNTEAFF.

This clonotype was seen just once. This chain uses TRBV6-1 with TRBJ1-2; possibly TRBD1 for D (5 bases). The CDR3 sequence is 13 residues long. The ends were cut back, 6 bases at V and 6 bases at J, with 14 bases in the middle. The V gene's germline CDR1 is MNHNS and CDR2 SASEGT. CDR3 sequence reads: CASRGETPHGYTF. CDR3 sequence (DNA): TGTGCCAGCAGGGGGGAGACGCCGCATGGCTACACCTTC.

This clonotype appeared a few times. The V call is TRBV6-1, the J call TRBJ2-5; D unresolved. Germline lookup yields CDR1 MNHNS and CDR2 SASEGT. The ends were cut back, 2 bases at V and 5 bases at J, with 15 bases in the middle. The CDR3 is made up of 15 amino acids. Written as DNA, the CDR3 is TGTGCCAGCAGTGAAACGTGGTCGGAGTTTGAGACCCAGTACTTC. Its protein is CASSETWSEFETQYF.

CDR3 coding DNA: TGTGCCAGCAGTTACTCTGCCAGGGGGGTCTACGAGCAGTACTTC. Residues: CASSYSARGVYEQYF. The chain employs TRBV6-6 and TRBJ2-7, with a possible D match to TRBD1 (7 bases). There are 15 residues in the CDR3. With 0 bases removed from V and 3 bases from J, the gap between germline ends came to 12 bases. CDR1 and CDR2 (germline): MNHNY, SVGAGI (reference sequence).

V and J are TRBV7-2 and TRBJ2-5, with 10 bases lining up with TRBD1. V shed 6 bases and J 3 bases; nucleotides not matched to a gene: 4. This CDR3 is 14 amino acids long. Germline values: CDR1 SGHTA, CDR2 FQGNSA. CDR3 in DNA: TGTGCCAGCAGTGGACAGGGGGGGGAAGAGACCCAGTACTTC. Translated: CASSGQGGEETQYF.

About this clonotype itself: The junction departs from the called germline gene at one end, perhaps through a read error. V is TRBV6-5 and J is TRBJ1-2, with D perhaps TRBD1 (6 bases). The CDR3 sequence is 12 residues long. Per germline, CDR1 MNHEY and CDR2 SVGAGI. The CDR3 loop is CAISDGTPGYTF. Here the CDR3 DNA reads TGTGCCATCAGTGACGGGACACCCGGCTACACCTTC.

This clonotype was counted only a few times. J is TRBJ2-3 and V is TRBV6-6, with D tentatively TRBD2 (5 bases). Germline V gene lookup returns CDR1 MNHNY and CDR2 SVGAGI (reference sequence). The CDR3 loop spans 15 amino acids. The ends were cut back, 2 bases at V and 0 bases at J, with 9 bases in the middle. The CDR3 reads CASSYEGASTDTQYF. CDR3 DNA: TGTGCCAGCAGTTACGAGGGCGCTAGCACAGATACGCAGTATTTT.

This clonotype has more than one count but fewer than ten. This chain joins TRBV27 and TRBJ2-1, with 12 bases fitting TRBD2. Per the germline V gene, CDR1 is MNHEY and CDR2 is SMNVEV (reference sequence). The CDR3 is made up of 20 amino acids. Germline trimming cut 2 bases from V and 0 bases from J; bases unmatched to any gene: 11. The CDR3 DNA reads TGTGCCAGCAGTTTAATGGAACTAGCGGGGGGTAAGAGCTCCTACAATGAGCAGTTCTTC. Its translation: CASSLMELAGGKSSYNEQFF.

This clonotype has more than one count but fewer than ten. The chain employs TRBV15 and TRBJ2-7; D gene ambiguous. The germline CDR1 and CDR2 sequences are LNHNV and YYDKDF (reference sequence). This CDR3 comprises 12 residues. Trimming cost V 5 bases and J 2 bases, with 7 bases left between them. The CDR3, as DNA: TGTGCCACCAGCCACTCAGCCTACGAGCAGTACTTC. It codes for CATSHSAYEQYF.

This clonotype was found many times. The chain recombines TRBV19 with TRBJ1-2; no definite D call. V lost 3 bases and J lost 2, with 7 bases in between. This CDR3 is built from 13 residues. Germline-derived CDR1 and CDR2 are LNHDA and SQIVND (reference sequence). CDR3 amino acids: CASSMGPNYGYTF. CDR3 nucleotides: TGTGCCAGTAGTATGGGCCCCAACTATGGCTACACCTTC.

This chain links TRBV6-6 with TRBJ1-1; TRBD1 matches 10 bases. There are 14 residues in the CDR3. Trimming cost V 6 bases and J 6 bases; bases outside gene matches: 7. Germline values: CDR1 MNHNY, CDR2 SVGAGI (reference sequence). The CDR3 loop is CASSYTGTGAEAFF. Here the CDR3 DNA reads TGTGCCAGCAGCTACACCGGGACAGGGGCTGAAGCTTTCTTT.

CDR3: CSARHRNAVPPDTQYF. For the CDR3, the DNA is TGCAGTGCTAGACACCGAAACGCGGTTCCGCCAGATACGCAGTATTTT. The gene calls are TRBV20-1 and TRBJ2-3; D unresolved. Deletions cut 2 bases from V and 4 bases from J, with 19 bases between. The CDR3 contains 16 residues. Germline CDR1 and CDR2: DFQATT and SNEGSKA (reference sequence).

Only a few counts were recorded for this clonotype. This chain connects TRBV6-6 to TRBJ1-1; D call uncertain. Germline loops: CDR1 MNHNY, CDR2 SVGAGI (reference sequence). The V and J ends lost 0 bases and 1 base respectively, with 3 bases between them. The CDR3 runs to 13 residues. As DNA, the CDR3 is TGTGCCAGCAGTTACTCGACGAACACTGAAGCTTTCTTT. Its translation: CASSYSTNTEAFF.

The V gene is TRBV7-2, the J gene TRBJ1-1; D perhaps matches TRBD1 (5 bases). V gave up 3 bases and J gave up 11 bases, with 10 bases separating them. CDR1 is SGHTA, CDR2 FQGNSA, per germline. The CDR3 is 11 residues long. The CDR3 bases are TGTGCCAGCAGCTTTTTAGAGGGGGCTTTCTTT. The encoded protein is CASSFLEGAFF.

The table lists this clonotype with many counts. The CDR3 DNA follows: TGTGCCAGCAGCACGGGACTAGCGGGAGCGGGGACAGATACGCAGTATTTT. Translation gives CASSTGLAGAGTDTQYF. This chain joins TRBV7-2 and TRBJ2-3, with 14 bases lining up with TRBD2. This CDR3 has 17 residues. Germline V CDR1 and CDR2: SGHTA, FQGNSA. V was clipped by 5 bases and J by 3 bases; unmatched bases: 7.

V and J are TRBV11-1 and TRBJ2-1, with 9 bases matching TRBD2. CDR1 and CDR2 (germline): SGHAT, FQDESV (reference sequence). The CDR3 loop spans 15 amino acids. The V and J ends lost 8 bases and 6 bases, in that order; junction bases with no gene match: 11. CDR3 nucleotide sequence: TGTGCCAGCGGTTTAGGGACTAGCCTAGGCAATGAGCAGTTCTTC. Translation: CASGLGTSLGNEQFF.

This clonotype occurred a few times. V usage is TRBV28 and J usage is TRBJ1-1; D possibly corresponds to TRBD1 (5 bases). Germline values: CDR1 MDHEN, CDR2 SYDVKM. V was shortened by 5 bases and J by 0 bases, with 13 bases between the two germline ends. The CDR3 spans 15 residues. The CDR3 coding sequence is TGTGCCAGCAGTATAAGACAGAGTATGAACACTGAAGCTTTCTTT. Protein: CASSIRQSMNTEAFF.

The genes are TRBV11-2 and TRBJ2-1; 12 bases line up with TRBD2. The germline CDR1 and CDR2 sequences are SGHAT and FQNNGV. The CDR3 covers 16 residues. The junction had 5 bases not matched to a gene; V was cut back by 1 base and J by 7 bases. CDR3: CASSLGPGLAGNEQFF. CDR3 coding DNA: TGTGCCAGCAGCTTAGGTCCAGGACTAGCGGGAAATGAGCAGTTCTTC.

V usage is TRBV20-1 and J usage is TRBJ1-3; TRBD1 matches at 11 bases. The V and J ends lost 2 bases and 1 base, in that order; junction bases with no gene match: 10. The CDR3 extends over 18 amino acids. Germline V CDR1 and CDR2: DFQATT, SNEGSKA (reference sequence). The CDR3 DNA reads TGCAGTGCTAGACCAGAGACCGGACAGGGGGCTTCTGGAAACACCATATATTTT. Its protein is CSARPETGQGASGNTIYF.

Ten or more counts support this clonotype. V gene TRBV24-1 combines with J gene TRBJ2-7; D remains ambiguous. The CDR3 has 14 residues. V was cut by 2 bases and J by 2 bases, with 9 bases left in between. The germline CDR1 and CDR2 sequences are KGHDR and SFDVKD. In DNA form, the CDR3 reads TGTGCCACCAGTGATTACTCCTATCCCTACGAGCAGTACTTC. Translated: CATSDYSYPYEQYF.

The genes are TRBV7-2 and TRBJ1-3; 8 bases are shared with TRBD1. This CDR3 contains 15 residues. V trimming: 5 bases; J trimming: 2 bases; junction bases outside the gene matches: 5. Germline CDR1 is SGHTA and CDR2 is FQGNSA. This CDR3 is CASSPGQGTGNTIYF. The CDR3 coding sequence is TGTGCCAGCAGCCCCGGACAGGGAACTGGAAACACCATATATTTT.